This section outlines one TCR beta chain sequence together with its context. Antigen unknown. The record originates from a study of CD8+CD57+ T cells in acquired aplastic anemia. Overall study context: Sorted cells (CD4+ and CD8+) yielded DNA amounts that averaged about 2.9 ug. Healthy-donor CD4+ cells averaged about 9.8 million reads. Broader study findings: Patients and controls shared over 25 CD8+ CDR3 sequences, which appeared highly expressed in patients and within their immunodominant clones. Simpson's diversity of CD8+ cells was not significantly different in patients compared with controls.

CDR3 and TCR beta VDJ profiling relied on genomic DNA as the template. TCRdb recomputed calls from the reads with MiXCR, one row per CDR3 protein. The sample comprises 180,000 or so distinct CDR3 sequences, 35% to 50% of which are singletons, and about 2.9% rests with the top ten. The V and J ends lost 2 bases and 4 bases respectively, with 5 bases between them. The CDR3 spans 13 residues. The germline gives CDR1 LGHDT, CDR2 YNNKEL (reference sequence). The rearrangement uses TRBV3-1 and TRBJ1-4; D not resolved. The specimen sequenced was sorted CD4+, CD8+, or CD8+CD57+ T cells (not recorded which) from PBMCs. The clonotype was recovered from a human donor in good health. This CDR3 reads CASSQRINEKLFF. In nucleotides, the CDR3 is TGTGCCAGCAGCCAACGGATTAATGAAAAACTGTTTTTT.